Listed here are 27 T cell receptor beta chains from one sample, sequenced in a study of Ad26.COV2.S vaccination and SARS-CoV-2 variants. TCRdb's copy holds only in-frame clones and misses some; the assay was immunoSEQ multiplex PCR. The sample carries fewer than 600,000 clones, about nine tenths recorded once. As to treatment: some 20 received Ad26.COV2.S at low or high dose, single or two shots; several received placebo; per-sample allocation not given. Samples were taken on day 63 after the first vaccine or placebo injection. Material: peripheral blood, obtained in a trial of Ad26.COV2.S vaccine versus placebo. The receptors come from a person between 18 and 60 years old who received the Ad26.COV2.S COVID-19 vaccine or a placebo.

This clone was observed a handful of times. This chain connects TRBV27 to TRBJ1-1; 8 nucleotides align to TRBD1. With V trimmed by 6 bases and J by 5 bases, 5 bases remained unmatched. The V gene's germline CDR1 is MNHEY and CDR2 SMNVEV (reference sequence). The CDR3 has 13 residues. The CDR3 DNA follows: TGTGCCAGCAGCCCAGGGGGCCTGACTGAAGCTTTCTTT. This codes for CASSPGGLTEAFF.

The rearrangement uses TRBV7-9 and TRBJ1-4, with TRBD1 identical over 8 bases. The CDR3 consists of 15 residues. Trimming removed 4 bases from V and 14 bases from J; junction bases left unmatched: 15. The germline gives CDR1 SEHNR, CDR2 FQNEAQ (reference sequence). This CDR3 reads CASSSRNPARTGLFF. The CDR3 DNA is TGTGCCAGCAGCTCGAGGAACCCTGCGAGGACAGGGCTGTTTTTT. The variable domain in full, completed from reference TRBV7-9 and TRBJ1-4, reads DTGVSQNPRHKITKRGQNVTFRCDPISEHNRLYWYRQTLGQGPEFLTYFQNEAQLEKSRLLSDRFSAERPKGSFSTLEIQRTEQGDSAMYLCASSSRNPARTGLFFGSGTQLSVL.

The chain combines TRBV10-1 with TRBJ2-1; 8 bases map to TRBD1. Losses at the gene ends were 5 bases for V and 7 bases for J; bases not matched to a gene: 7. There are 14 residues in the CDR3. Germline assignment: CDR1 WNHNN and CDR2 SYGVQD (reference sequence). The CDR3 region has the DNA TGCGCCAGCAGTAGACAGGGGAAAGTAAATGAGCAGTTCTTC. This encodes CASSRQGKVNEQFF.

The chain recombines TRBV7-3 with TRBJ2-1, with 7 bases fitting TRBD2. Germline assignment: CDR1 SGHTA and CDR2 FQGTGA. The J segment lost 5 bases and the V segment lost 4 bases, leaving 11 bases of the junction unmatched. The CDR3 spans 16 residues. CDR3 residues: CASSSLRASGDNEQFF. Written as DNA, the CDR3 is TGTGCCAGCAGCTCCCTCCGGGCTAGCGGAGACAATGAGCAGTTCTTC.

The chain couples TRBV7-2 to TRBJ2-5; tentatively, D is TRBD2 (5 bases). The V gene's germline CDR1 is SGHTA and CDR2 FQGNSA. The CDR3 is made up of 14 amino acids. Trimming cost V 2 bases and J 2 bases, with 9 bases left between them. The CDR3 loop is CASSLYTSQETQYF. CDR3 nucleotide sequence: TGTGCCAGCAGCTTATACACTAGTCAAGAGACCCAGTACTTC.

The chain has TRBV27 and TRBJ1-2, with 12 bases lining up with TRBD1. After removal of 5 bases from V and 8 bases from J, the junction contained 9 bases not matched to a gene. This CDR3 is built from 15 residues. CDR1 MNHEY and CDR2 SMNVEV come from the germline V gene (reference sequence). CDR3 loop: CASSPGQGAFRGYTF. In DNA, the CDR3 is TGTGCCAGCAGTCCGGGACAGGGGGCTTTTCGGGGCTACACCTTC.

The chain joins TRBV18 to TRBJ2-7; 11 nucleotides line up with TRBD2. The length of the CDR3 is 14 residues. Germline V gene lookup returns CDR1 KGHSH and CDR2 LQKENI. The junction had 6 bases not matched to a gene; V was cut back by 8 bases and J by 3 bases. The CDR3 DNA reads TGTGCCAGCGCGCGCGGGACTAGCGGCTACGAGCAGTACTTC. Its translation: CASARGTSGYEQYF.

This chain links TRBV25-1 with TRBJ2-1; maybe TRBD1 (6 bases). Germline V gives CDR1 MGHDK, CDR2 SYGVNS. Between the trimmed V and J ends, which lost 2 bases and 1 base, there was a span of 6 bases. CDR3 length: 14 residues. The CDR3 nucleotides read TGTGCCAGCAGTGAAGGACAGTCCTACAATGAGCAGTTCTTC. It encodes CASSEGQSYNEQFF.

This clone was picked up a small number of times. The gene calls are TRBV3-1 (or the pseudogene TRBV3-2) and TRBJ1-1, with TRBD1 matching over 7 bases. There are 15 residues in the CDR3. J lost 8 bases, V lost 3 bases, and 12 bases had no gene match. Germline V gene data show CDR1 as LGHDT and CDR2 as YNNKEL (reference sequence). CDR3 residues: CASSHLTGRGNEAFF. The CDR3 coding sequence is TGTGCCAGCAGCCACTTGACAGGGCGAGGGAACGAAGCTTTCTTT.

The chain carries TRBV6-6 and TRBJ2-3; TRBD1 aligns across 11 bases. This CDR3 contains 15 residues. J was trimmed by 2 bases and V by 6 bases; bases with no gene match: 4. In germline, CDR1 is MNHNY, CDR2 SVGAGI (reference sequence). The CDR3 sequence is CASRDRGLDTDTQYF. The CDR3 DNA follows: TGTGCCAGCAGGGACAGGGGGCTTGACACAGATACGCAGTATTTT.

V is TRBV6-6 and J is TRBJ2-3; 8 nucleotides agree with TRBD1. The V segment lost 2 bases and the J segment 4 bases; nucleotides outside the gene matches: 5. Per germline, CDR1 MNHNY and CDR2 SVGAGI (reference sequence). The CDR3 loop spans 15 amino acids. CDR3 DNA: TGTGCCAGCAGTTACGGCGGACAGGGAGCAGATACGCAGTATTTT. Its translation: CASSYGGQGADTQYF.

The genes are TRBV5-5 and TRBJ1-2; 9 bases line up with TRBD1. Germline values: CDR1 SGHKS, CDR2 YYEKEE (reference sequence). This CDR3 spans 16 amino acids. The V and J ends lost 4 bases and 4 bases, in that order; junction bases with no gene match: 11. The CDR3 DNA reads as TGTGCCAGCAGCGTAGACCCCGGGACAGGGTCCTATGGCTACACCTTC. This translates into CASSVDPGTGSYGYTF.

The chain has TRBV19 and TRBJ2-5, with no clear D. CDR3 length: 14 amino acids. V shed 6 bases and J shed 0 bases, with 11 bases lying between them. The germline V gene encodes CDR1 LNHDA and CDR2 SQIVND (reference sequence). The CDR3 sequence: CASSSLIHQETQYF. CDR3 sequence (DNA): TGTGCCAGTAGCTCTCTAATTCACCAAGAGACCCAGTACTTC.

This clone was picked up a small number of times. The rearrangement uses TRBV5-1 and TRBJ2-7, with D perhaps matching TRBD1 or TRBD2 (6 bases each). Germline-derived CDR1 and CDR2 are SGHRS and YFSETQ. The CDR3 has 13 residues. Deletions cut 4 bases from V and 4 bases from J, with 12 bases between. CDR3 residues: CASSAGHTYEQYF. The CDR3 DNA reads TGCGCCAGCAGCGCGGGACACACATACGAGCAGTACTTC.

The V call is TRBV4-1, the J call TRBJ2-1, with D maybe TRBD1 (6 bases). This CDR3 has 17 amino acids. Trimming took 0 bases from V and 2 from J, leaving 14 bases between them. Germline assignment: CDR1 MGHRA and CDR2 YSYEKL. CDR3 residues: CASSQDPAQGPYNEQFF. The CDR3 bases are TGCGCCAGCAGCCAAGACCCTGCTCAGGGGCCCTACAATGAGCAGTTCTTC.

The rearrangement uses TRBV28 and TRBJ2-1; TRBD2 agrees at 7 bases. This CDR3 spans 18 amino acids. Germline V gene data show CDR1 as MDHEN and CDR2 as SYDVKM. V lost 3 bases to trimming and J lost 4 bases; unmatched junction nucleotides: 15. CDR3 DNA sequence: TGTGCCAGCAGTTTCTCAGTCTCGGCGGGAGCACTTTACAATGAGCAGTTCTTC. Amino acid sequence: CASSFSVSAGALYNEQFF.

This chain links TRBV5-1 with TRBJ2-7; the match to TRBD1 covers 9 bases. The CDR3 is made up of 14 amino acids. The V gene end was trimmed by 4 bases and the J gene end by 5 bases; junction bases not matched to a gene: 7. Germline V lookup: CDR1 SGHRS, CDR2 YFSETQ. CDR3 amino acids: CASSGRDRAHEQYF. In DNA, the CDR3 is TGCGCCAGCAGCGGGAGGGACAGGGCCCACGAGCAGTACTTC.

The rearrangement joins TRBV29-1 to TRBJ2-3; 10 bases fit TRBD2. The CDR3 runs 14 residues. V lost 7 bases to trimming and J lost 12 bases; unmatched junction nucleotides: 16. Germline CDR1 is SQVTM and CDR2 is ANQGSEA. The CDR3 sequence: CSADTSGAQFFQYF. In nucleotides, the CDR3 is TGCAGCGCCGACACTAGCGGGGCCCAATTTTTCCAGTATTTT.

The DNA for the CDR3 is TGTGCCAGCAGCTTAGCTAGCGGGGGGGCCTATGAGCAGTTCTTC. Protein product: CASSLASGGAYEQFF. The chain uses TRBV7-2 and TRBJ2-1; 11 nucleotides line up with TRBD2. Germline V CDR1 and CDR2: SGHTA, FQGNSA. The CDR3 sequence is 15 residues long. V was clipped by 0 bases and J by 8 bases; unmatched bases: 3.

The CDR3 loop reads CSAPGGFGSPLHF. CDR3 DNA sequence: TGCAGCGCCCCCGGGGGCTTTGGTTCACCCCTCCACTTT. V gene TRBV29-1 combines with J gene TRBJ1-6; D may be TRBD1 (6 bases). V was trimmed by 7 bases and J by 9 bases, leaving 16 bases between them. The CDR3 runs 13 residues. The germline gives CDR1 SQVTM, CDR2 ANQGSEA.

The chain employs TRBV4-1 and TRBJ1-1; maybe TRBD1 (5 bases). CDR1 is MGHRA and CDR2 is YSYEKL in the germline V gene. The V end was cut by 3 bases, the J end by 1 base, with 18 bases between. The CDR3 sequence is 17 residues long. The DNA of the CDR3 is TGCGCCAGCAGCCACTCAATTCCAAGGGGTGGGAACACTGAAGCTTTCTTT. As protein: CASSHSIPRGGNTEAFF.

V is TRBV4-1 and J is TRBJ1-2; 12 bases fit TRBD1. The junction had 12 bases not matched to a gene; V was cut back by 6 bases and J by 7 bases. CDR1 MGHRA and CDR2 YSYEKL come from the germline V gene. This CDR3 is 16 amino acids long. The CDR3 DNA sequence: TGCGCCAGCAGACCCCCCGGGACAGGGGGCGCTTTTGGCTACACCTTC. This gives the protein CASRPPGTGGAFGYTF.

This chain uses TRBV6-5 with TRBJ1-1; perhaps TRBD1 as D (6 bases). CDR3 size: 13 residues. Deletions cut 11 bases from V and 1 base from J, with 14 bases between. In germline, CDR1 is MNHEY, CDR2 SVGAGI. CDR3 DNA: TGTGCCCTTCGGGGGCGATGGAACACTGAAGCTTTCTTT. Translated: CALRGRWNTEAFF.

The CDR3 DNA follows: TGTGCCAGCTTTCTAAGACGGGGGGCTGAAGCTTTCTTT. It is translated as CASFLRRGAEAFF. The chain joins TRBV28 to TRBJ1-1; D is perhaps TRBD1 (5 bases). The length of the CDR3 is 13 residues. Looked up from germline, CDR1 is MDHEN and CDR2 is SYDVKM. Trimming pared 8 bases from V and 6 bases from J, leaving 16 bases between.

The CDR3 loop reads CASSFVGARDTEAFF. In DNA form, the CDR3 reads TGTGCCAGCAGCTTCGTGGGGGCGAGGGACACTGAAGCTTTCTTT. The chain recombines TRBV7-9 with TRBJ1-1; maybe TRBD1 (6 bases). The germline gives CDR1 SEHNR, CDR2 FQNEAQ (reference sequence). This CDR3 has 15 residues. Trimming removed 3 bases at V and 3 bases at J, with 14 bases between.

The rearrangement uses TRBV6-5 and TRBJ2-1, with TRBD2 matching over 12 bases. Germline V gene data show CDR1 as MNHEY and CDR2 as SVGAGI. J gave up 8 bases and V 6 bases, and 8 bases lay outside the gene matches. There are 15 residues in the CDR3. The CDR3 nucleotides read TGTGCCAGCAGAAACCTAGCGGGAGGGCCCTATGAGCAGTTCTTC. Protein: CASRNLAGGPYEQFF.

The CDR3 nucleotides read TGTGCCAGCAGGCAGGGGGGGTATAATTCACCCCTCCACTTT. Its protein product is CASRQGGYNSPLHF. The chain uses TRBV28 and TRBJ1-6; 7 bases agree with TRBD1. V trimming: 6 bases; J trimming: 4 bases; junction bases outside the gene matches: 3. The CDR3 has 14 residues. Germline CDR1 is MDHEN and CDR2 is SYDVKM. The full variable domain, with the rest looked up from reference TRBV28 and TRBJ1-6, is DVKVTQSSRYLVKRTGEKVFLECVQDMDHENMFWYRQDPGLGLRLIYFSYDVKMKEKGDIPEGYSVSREKKERFSLILESASTNQTSMYLCASRQGGYNSPLHFGNGTRLTVT.